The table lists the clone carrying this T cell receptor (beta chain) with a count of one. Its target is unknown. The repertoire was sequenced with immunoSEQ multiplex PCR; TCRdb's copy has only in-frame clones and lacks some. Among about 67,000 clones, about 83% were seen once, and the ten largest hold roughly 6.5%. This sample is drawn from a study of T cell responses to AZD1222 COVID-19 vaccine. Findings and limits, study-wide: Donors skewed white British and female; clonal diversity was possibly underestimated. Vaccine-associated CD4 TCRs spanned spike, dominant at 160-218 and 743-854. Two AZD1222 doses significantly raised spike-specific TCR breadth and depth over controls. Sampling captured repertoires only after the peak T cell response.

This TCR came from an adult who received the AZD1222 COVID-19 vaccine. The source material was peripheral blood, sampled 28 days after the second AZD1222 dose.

This CDR3 reads CASKTGYGYTF. In DNA, the CDR3 is TGTGCCAGCAAAACAGGGTACGGCTACACCTTC. The J gene is TRBJ1-2, the V gene TRBV2; possibly TRBD1 for D (6 bases). Trimming removed 7 bases at V and 8 bases at J, with 11 bases between. Germline loops: CDR1 SNHLY, CDR2 FYNNEI. CDR3 size: 11 residues.